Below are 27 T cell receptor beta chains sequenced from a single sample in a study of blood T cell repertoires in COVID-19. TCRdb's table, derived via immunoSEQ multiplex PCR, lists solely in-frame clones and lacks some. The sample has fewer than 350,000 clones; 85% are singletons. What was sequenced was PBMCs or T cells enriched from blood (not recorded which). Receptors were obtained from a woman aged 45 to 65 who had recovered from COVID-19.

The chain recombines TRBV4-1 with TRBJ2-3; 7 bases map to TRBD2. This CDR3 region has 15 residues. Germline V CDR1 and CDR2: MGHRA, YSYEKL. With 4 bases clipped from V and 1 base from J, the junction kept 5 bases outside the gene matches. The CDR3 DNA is TGCGCCAGCAGCCGGGCTAGCGGACGCACAGATACGCAGTATTTT. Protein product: CASSRASGRTDTQYF.

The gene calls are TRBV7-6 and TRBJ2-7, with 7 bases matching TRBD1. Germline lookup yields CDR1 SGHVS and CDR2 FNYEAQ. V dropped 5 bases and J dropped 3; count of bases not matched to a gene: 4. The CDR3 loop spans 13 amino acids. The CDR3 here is CASSLTGDYEQYF. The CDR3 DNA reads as TGTGCCAGCAGCCTAACAGGGGACTACGAGCAGTACTTC.

CDR3 in amino acids: CATSEGGLAGGNEQFF. The CDR3 nucleotides read TGTGCCACCAGTGAGGGGGGACTAGCGGGAGGGAATGAGCAGTTCTTC. The chain couples TRBV24-1 to TRBJ2-1; TRBD2 aligns across 16 bases. CDR1 is KGHDR and CDR2 is SFDVKD in the germline V gene. This CDR3 comprises 16 residues. The J segment lost 7 bases and the V segment lost 4 bases, leaving 3 bases of the junction unmatched.

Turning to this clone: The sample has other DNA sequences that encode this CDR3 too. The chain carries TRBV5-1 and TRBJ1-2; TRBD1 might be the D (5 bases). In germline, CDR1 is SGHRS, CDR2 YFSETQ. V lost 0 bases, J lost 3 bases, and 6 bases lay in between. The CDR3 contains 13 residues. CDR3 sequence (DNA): TGCGCCAGCAGCTTGGGCAGGGACTATGGCTACACCTTC. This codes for CASSLGRDYGYTF. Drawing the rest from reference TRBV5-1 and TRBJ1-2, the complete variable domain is KAGVTQTPRYLIKTRGQQVTLSCSPISGHRSVSWYQQTPGQGLQFLFEYFSETQRNKGNFPGRFSGRQFSNSRSEMNVSTLELGDSALYLCASSLGRDYGYTFGSGTRLTVV.

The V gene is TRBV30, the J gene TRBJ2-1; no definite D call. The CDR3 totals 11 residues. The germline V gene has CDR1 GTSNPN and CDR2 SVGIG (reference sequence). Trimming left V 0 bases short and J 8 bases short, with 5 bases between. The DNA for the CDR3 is TGTGCCTGGAGTGTACTCCATGAGCAGTTCTTC. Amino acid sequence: CAWSVLHEQFF.

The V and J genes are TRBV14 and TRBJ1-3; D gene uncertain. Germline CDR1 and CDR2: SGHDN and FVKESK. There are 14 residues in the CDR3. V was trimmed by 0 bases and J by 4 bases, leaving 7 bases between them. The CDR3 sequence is CASSQDIYGNTIYF. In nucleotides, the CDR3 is TGTGCCAGCAGCCAAGATATCTACGGAAACACCATATATTTT.

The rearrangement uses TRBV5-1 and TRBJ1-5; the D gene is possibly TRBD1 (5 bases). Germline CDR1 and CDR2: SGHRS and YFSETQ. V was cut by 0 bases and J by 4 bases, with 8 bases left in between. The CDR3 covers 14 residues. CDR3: CASSLASGNQPQHF. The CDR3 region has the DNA TGCGCCAGCAGCTTGGCCTCAGGGAATCAGCCCCAGCATTTT.

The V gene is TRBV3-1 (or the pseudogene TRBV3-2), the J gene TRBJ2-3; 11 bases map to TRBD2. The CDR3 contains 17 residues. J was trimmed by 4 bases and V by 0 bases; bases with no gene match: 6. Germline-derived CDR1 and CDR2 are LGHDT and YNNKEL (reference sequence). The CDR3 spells CASSQDLASGGSDTQYF. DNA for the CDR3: TGTGCCAGCAGCCAAGATCTGGCTAGCGGGGGGTCAGATACGCAGTATTTT.

Here the CDR3 DNA reads TGTGCCAGTAGTATGGGACAGGGGGCGAACGAGCAGTACTTC. Translating gives CASSMGQGANEQYF. The V and J genes are TRBV19 and TRBJ2-7, with 12 bases aligning to TRBD1. With 3 bases clipped from V and 5 bases from J, the junction kept 2 bases outside the gene matches. CDR1 and CDR2 (germline): LNHDA, SQIVND (reference sequence). The CDR3 sequence is 14 residues long.

Here the CDR3 reads CASSRTGGGSLDIQYF. The DNA for the CDR3 is TGTGCCAGCAGCCGGACAGGGGGCGGGAGTTTAGACATTCAGTACTTC. The chain couples TRBV7-9 to TRBJ2-4; 11 bases are a match to TRBD1. CDR3 length equals 16 residues. The germline V gene has CDR1 SEHNR and CDR2 FQNEAQ (reference sequence). V lost 5 bases, J lost 8 bases, and 11 bases stayed unmatched.

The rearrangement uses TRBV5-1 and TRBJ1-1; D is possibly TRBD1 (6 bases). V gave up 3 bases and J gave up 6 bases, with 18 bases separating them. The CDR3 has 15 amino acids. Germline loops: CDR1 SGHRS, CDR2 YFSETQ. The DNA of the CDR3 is TGCGCCAGCAGCTCCCTGGGACAAGGCGGCGCTGAAGCTTTCTTT. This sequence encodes CASSSLGQGGAEAFF.

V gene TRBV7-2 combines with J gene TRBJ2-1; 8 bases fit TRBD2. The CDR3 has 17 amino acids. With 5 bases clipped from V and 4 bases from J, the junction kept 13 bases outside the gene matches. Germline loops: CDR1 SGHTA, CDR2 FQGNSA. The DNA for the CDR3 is TGTGCCAGCAGCCCAGCTGGAGCGGGAGTAGGGTACAATGAGCAGTTCTTC. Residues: CASSPAGAGVGYNEQFF.

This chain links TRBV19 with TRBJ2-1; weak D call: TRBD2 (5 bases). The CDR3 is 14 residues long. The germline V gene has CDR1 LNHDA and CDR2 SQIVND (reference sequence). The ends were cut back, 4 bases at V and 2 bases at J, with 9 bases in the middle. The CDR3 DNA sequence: TGTGCCAGTAGTAAGTGGGAGACCTACAATGAGCAGTTCTTC. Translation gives CASSKWETYNEQFF.

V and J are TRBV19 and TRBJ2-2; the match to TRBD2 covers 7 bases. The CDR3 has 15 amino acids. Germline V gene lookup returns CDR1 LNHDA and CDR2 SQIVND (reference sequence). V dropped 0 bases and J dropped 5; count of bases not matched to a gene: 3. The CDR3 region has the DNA TGTGCCAGTAGTATAGACGGGGGAGGGACCGGGGAGCTGTTTTTT. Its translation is CASSIDGGGTGELFF.

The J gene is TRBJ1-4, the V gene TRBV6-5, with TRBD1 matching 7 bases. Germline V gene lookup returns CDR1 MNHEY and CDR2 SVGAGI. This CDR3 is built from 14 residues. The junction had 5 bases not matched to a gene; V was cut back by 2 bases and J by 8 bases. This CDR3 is CASSYRQGREKLFF. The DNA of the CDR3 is TGTGCCAGCAGTTACAGACAGGGTCGGGAAAAACTGTTTTTT.

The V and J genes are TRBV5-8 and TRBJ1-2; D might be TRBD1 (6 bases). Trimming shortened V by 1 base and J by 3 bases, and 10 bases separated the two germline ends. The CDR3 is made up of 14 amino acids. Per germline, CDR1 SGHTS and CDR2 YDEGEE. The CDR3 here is CASSLRNRDYGYTF. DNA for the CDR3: TGTGCCAGCAGCTTGAGAAACAGGGACTATGGCTACACCTTC.

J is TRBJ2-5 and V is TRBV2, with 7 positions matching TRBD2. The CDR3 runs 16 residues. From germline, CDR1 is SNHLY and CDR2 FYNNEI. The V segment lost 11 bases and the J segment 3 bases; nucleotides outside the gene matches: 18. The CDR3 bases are TGTGCCGATAAACGGGGGGACGCAGGTAGAAAAGAGACCCAGTACTTC. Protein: CADKRGDAGRKETQYF.

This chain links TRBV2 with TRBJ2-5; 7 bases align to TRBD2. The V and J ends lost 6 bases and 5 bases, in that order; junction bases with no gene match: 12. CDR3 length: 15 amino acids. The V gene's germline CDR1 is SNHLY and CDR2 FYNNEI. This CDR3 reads CASSPPGGARETQYF. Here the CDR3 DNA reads TGTGCCAGCAGCCCACCGGGAGGAGCTCGGGAGACCCAGTACTTC.

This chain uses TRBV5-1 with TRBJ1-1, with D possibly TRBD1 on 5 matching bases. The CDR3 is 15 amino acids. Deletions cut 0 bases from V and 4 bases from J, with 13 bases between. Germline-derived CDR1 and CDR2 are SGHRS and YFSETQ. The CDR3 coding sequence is TGCGCCAGCAGCTTGGTTACCCGGGGGACCACTGAAGCTTTCTTT. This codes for CASSLVTRGTTEAFF.

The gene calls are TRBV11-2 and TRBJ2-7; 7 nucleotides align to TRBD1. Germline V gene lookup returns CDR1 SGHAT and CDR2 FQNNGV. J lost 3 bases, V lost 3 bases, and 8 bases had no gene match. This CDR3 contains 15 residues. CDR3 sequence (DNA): TGTGCCAGCAGCTTGAGACAGGGAAGAATCTACGAGCAGTACTTC. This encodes CASSLRQGRIYEQYF.

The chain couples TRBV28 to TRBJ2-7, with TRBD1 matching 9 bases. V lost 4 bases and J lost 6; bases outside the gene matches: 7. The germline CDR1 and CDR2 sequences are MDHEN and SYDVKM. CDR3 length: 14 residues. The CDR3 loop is CASSYGTGPLEQYF. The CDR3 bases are TGTGCCAGCAGTTACGGGACAGGGCCGCTCGAGCAGTACTTC.

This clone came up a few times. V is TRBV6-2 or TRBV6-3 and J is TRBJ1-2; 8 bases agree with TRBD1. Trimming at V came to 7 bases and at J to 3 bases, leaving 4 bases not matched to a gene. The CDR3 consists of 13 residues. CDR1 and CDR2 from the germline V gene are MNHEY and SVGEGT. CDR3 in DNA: TGTGCCAGCACCCCGACAGGGGACTATGGCTACACCTTC. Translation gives CASTPTGDYGYTF.

DNA for the CDR3: TGTGCCAGCAGTGGGACTAGCGGGAGACCAGATACGCAGTATTTT. Residues: CASSGTSGRPDTQYF. The chain links TRBV2 to TRBJ2-3; 13 nucleotides line up with TRBD2. Per the germline V gene, CDR1 is SNHLY and CDR2 is FYNNEI. The V and J ends lost 4 bases and 4 bases, in that order; junction bases with no gene match: 2. The CDR3 spans 15 residues.

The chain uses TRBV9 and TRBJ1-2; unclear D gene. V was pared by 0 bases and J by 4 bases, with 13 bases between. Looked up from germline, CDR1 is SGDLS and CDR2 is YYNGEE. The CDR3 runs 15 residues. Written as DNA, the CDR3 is TGTGCCAGCAGCGTAGGGCGGGCAGCCGGCTATGGCTACACCTTC. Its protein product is CASSVGRAAGYGYTF.

The CDR3 region is CAWARGGALDGYTF. The CDR3 region has the DNA TGTGCCTGGGCGAGAGGGGGCGCGTTAGATGGCTACACCTTC. The gene calls are TRBV30 and TRBJ1-2; 7 nucleotides align to TRBD1. Germline CDR1 and CDR2: GTSNPN and SVGIG (reference sequence). J gave up 6 bases and V 5 bases, and 12 bases lay outside the gene matches. This CDR3 has 14 amino acids.

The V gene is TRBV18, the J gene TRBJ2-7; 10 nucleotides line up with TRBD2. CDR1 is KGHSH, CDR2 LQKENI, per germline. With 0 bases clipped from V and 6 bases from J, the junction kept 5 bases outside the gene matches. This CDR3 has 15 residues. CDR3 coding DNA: TGTGCCAGCTCACCACCGAGTCTAGCGGGAGTCGAGCAGTACTTC. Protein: CASSPPSLAGVEQYF.

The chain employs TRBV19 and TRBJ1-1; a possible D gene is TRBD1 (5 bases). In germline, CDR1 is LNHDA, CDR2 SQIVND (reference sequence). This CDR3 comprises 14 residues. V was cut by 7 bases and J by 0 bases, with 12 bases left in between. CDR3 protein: CASISRRVNTEAFF. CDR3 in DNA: TGTGCCAGTATCTCCCGCAGGGTGAACACTGAAGCTTTCTTT.